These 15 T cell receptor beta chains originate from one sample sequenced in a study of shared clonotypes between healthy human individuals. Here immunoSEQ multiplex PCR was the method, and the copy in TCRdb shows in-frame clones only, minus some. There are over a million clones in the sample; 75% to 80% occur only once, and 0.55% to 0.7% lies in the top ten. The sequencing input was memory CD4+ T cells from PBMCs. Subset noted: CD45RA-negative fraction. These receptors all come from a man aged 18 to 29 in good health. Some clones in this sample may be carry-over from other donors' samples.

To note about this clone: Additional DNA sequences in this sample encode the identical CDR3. CDR3 protein: CSARTGEETQYF. In DNA form, the CDR3 reads TGCAGCGCCAGGACAGGGGAAGAGACCCAGTACTTC. This rearrangement joins TRBV29-1 to TRBJ2-5; 9 bases match TRBD1. The CDR3 covers 12 residues. The germline CDR1 and CDR2 sequences are SQVTM and ANQGSEA. V dropped 7 bases and J dropped 3; count of bases not matched to a gene: 3.

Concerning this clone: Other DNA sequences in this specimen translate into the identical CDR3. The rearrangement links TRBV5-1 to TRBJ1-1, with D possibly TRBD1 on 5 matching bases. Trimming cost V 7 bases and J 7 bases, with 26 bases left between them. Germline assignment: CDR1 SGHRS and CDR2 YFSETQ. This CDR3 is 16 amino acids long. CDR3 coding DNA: TGCGCCAGCTCCCGAGGGGACCTTGAGGGAGATCGTGAAGCTTTCTTT. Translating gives CASSRGDLEGDREAFF.

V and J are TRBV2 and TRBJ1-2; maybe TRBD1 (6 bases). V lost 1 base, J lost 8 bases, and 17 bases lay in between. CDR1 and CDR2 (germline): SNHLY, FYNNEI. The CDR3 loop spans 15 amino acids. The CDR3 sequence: CASSEGWPGEGGYTF. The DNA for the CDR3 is TGTGCCAGCAGTGAAGGTTGGCCAGGGGAGGGAGGCTACACCTTC.

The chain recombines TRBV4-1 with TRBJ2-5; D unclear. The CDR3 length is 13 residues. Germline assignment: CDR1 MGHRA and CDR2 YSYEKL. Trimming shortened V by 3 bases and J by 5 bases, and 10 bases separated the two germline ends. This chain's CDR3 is CASSQGRWETQYF. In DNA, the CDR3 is TGCGCCAGCAGCCAGGGTCGGTGGGAGACCCAGTACTTC.

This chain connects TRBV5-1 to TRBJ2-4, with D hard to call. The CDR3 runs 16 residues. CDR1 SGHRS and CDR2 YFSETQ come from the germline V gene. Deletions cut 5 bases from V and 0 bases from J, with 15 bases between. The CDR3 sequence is CASSTGGVIAKNIQYF. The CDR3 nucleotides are TGCGCCAGCAGTACCGGCGGCGTTATAGCCAAAAACATTCAGTACTTC.

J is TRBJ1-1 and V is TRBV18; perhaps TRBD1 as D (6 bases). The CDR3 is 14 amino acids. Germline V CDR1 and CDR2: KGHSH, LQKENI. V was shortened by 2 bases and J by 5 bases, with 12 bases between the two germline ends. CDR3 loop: CASSPGRGGTEAFF. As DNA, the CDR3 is TGTGCCAGCTCACCAGGCAGGGGCGGTACTGAAGCTTTCTTT.

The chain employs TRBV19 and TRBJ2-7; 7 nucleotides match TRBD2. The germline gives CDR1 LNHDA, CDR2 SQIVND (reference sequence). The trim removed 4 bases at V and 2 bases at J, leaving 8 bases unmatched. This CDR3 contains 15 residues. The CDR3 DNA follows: TGTGCCAGTAGTAAAGAGAGACGGGGGGCCTACGAGCAGTACTTC. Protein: CASSKERRGAYEQYF.

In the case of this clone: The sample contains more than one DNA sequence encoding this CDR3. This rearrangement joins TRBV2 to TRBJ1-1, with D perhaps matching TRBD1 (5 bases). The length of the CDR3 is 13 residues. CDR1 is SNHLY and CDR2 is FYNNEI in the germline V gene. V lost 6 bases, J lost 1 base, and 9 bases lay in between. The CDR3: CASSRDRNTEAFF. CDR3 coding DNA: TGTGCCAGCAGCCGGGACCGGAACACTGAAGCTTTCTTT.

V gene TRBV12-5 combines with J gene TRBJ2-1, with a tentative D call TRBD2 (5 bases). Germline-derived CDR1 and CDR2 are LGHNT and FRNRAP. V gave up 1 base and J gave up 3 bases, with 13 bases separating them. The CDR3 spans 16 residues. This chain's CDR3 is CASGLDGVWGYNEQFF. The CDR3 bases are TGTGCTAGTGGTTTGGACGGGGTGTGGGGCTACAATGAGCAGTTCTTC.

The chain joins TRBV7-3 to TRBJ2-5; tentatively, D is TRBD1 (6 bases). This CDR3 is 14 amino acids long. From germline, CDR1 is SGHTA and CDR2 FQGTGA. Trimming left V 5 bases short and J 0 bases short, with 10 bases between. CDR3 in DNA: TGTGCCAGCAGCCTCCAGGGGAACCAAGAGACCCAGTACTTC. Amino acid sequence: CASSLQGNQETQYF.

The CDR3 DNA sequence: TGTGCCAGTATGGGGACAGAGGGCACGGGTCAGCCCCAGCATTTT. Protein product: CASMGTEGTGQPQHF. This chain links TRBV19 with TRBJ1-5; 7 nucleotides align to TRBD1. Trimming took 7 bases from V and 6 from J; bases not matched to a gene: 12. Germline V gene lookup returns CDR1 LNHDA and CDR2 SQIVND (reference sequence). CDR3 size: 15 residues. The full variable domain, completed using reference TRBV19 and TRBJ1-5, is DGGITQSPKYLFRKEGQNVTLSCEQNLNHDAMYWYRQDPGQGLRLIYYSQIVNDFQKGDIAEGYSVSREKKESFPLTVTSAQKNPTAFYLCASMGTEGTGQPQHFGDGTRLSIL.

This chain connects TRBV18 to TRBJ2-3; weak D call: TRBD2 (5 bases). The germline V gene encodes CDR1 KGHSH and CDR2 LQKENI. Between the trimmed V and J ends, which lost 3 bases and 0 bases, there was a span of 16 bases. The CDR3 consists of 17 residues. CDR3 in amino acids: CASSPSLAESSTDTQYF. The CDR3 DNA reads TGTGCCAGCTCACCTTCTCTAGCAGAGTCTAGCACAGATACGCAGTATTTT.

CDR3 coding DNA: TGTGCCAGCAGTGGGTTTGGCGGAACGAACACCGGGGAGCTGTTTTTT. Translated: CASSGFGGTNTGELFF. The gene calls are TRBV2 and TRBJ2-2; D remains ambiguous. Trimming cost V 4 bases and J 0 bases, with 12 bases left between them. The CDR3 consists of 16 residues. Germline CDR1 reads SNHLY; CDR2 reads FYNNEI.

The CDR3 nucleotides read TGTGCCAGCAGCGACGGGGGGGGGCTTGGCACTGAAGCTTTCTTT. It yields the protein CASSDGGGLGTEAFF. The chain uses TRBV6-6 and TRBJ1-1; tentative D call: TRBD1 (6 bases). CDR1 MNHNY and CDR2 SVGAGI come from the germline V gene (reference sequence). Trimming took 6 bases from V and 4 from J, leaving 18 bases between them. The CDR3 length is 15 residues.

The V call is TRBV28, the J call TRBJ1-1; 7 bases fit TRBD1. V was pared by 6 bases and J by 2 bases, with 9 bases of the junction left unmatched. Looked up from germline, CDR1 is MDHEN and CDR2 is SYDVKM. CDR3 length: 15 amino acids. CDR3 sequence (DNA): TGTGCCAGCAGGCCCGCCGGGACAGCTAACACTGAAGCTTTCTTT. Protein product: CASRPAGTANTEAFF.